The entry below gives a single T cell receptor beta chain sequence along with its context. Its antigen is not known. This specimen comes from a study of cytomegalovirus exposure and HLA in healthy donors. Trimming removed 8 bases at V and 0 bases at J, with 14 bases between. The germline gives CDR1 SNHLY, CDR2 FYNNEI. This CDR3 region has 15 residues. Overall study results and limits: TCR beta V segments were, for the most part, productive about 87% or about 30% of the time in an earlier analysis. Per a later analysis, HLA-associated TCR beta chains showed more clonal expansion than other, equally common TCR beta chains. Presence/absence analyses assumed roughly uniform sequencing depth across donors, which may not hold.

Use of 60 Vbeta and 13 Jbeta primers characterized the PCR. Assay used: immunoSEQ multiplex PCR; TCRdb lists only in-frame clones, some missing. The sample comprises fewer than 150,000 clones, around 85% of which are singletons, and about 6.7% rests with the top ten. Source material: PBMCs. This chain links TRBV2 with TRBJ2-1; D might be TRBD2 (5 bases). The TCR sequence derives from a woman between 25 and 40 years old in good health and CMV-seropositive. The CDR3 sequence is CASCGFPLSYNEQFF. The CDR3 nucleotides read TGTGCCAGCTGCGGGTTTCCGCTCTCCTACAATGAGCAGTTCTTC.